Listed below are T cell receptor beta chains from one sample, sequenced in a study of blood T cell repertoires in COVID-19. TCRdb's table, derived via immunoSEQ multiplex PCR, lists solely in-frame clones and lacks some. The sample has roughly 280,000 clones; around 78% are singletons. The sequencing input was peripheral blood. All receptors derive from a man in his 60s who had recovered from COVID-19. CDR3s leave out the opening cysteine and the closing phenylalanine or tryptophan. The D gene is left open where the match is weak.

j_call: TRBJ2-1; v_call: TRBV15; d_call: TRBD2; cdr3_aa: ATSRDLGGTGKAQF
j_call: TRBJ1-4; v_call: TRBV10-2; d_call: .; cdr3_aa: ASQRDYNEKLF
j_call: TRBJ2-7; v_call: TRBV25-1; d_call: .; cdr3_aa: ASSMTGEGYEQY
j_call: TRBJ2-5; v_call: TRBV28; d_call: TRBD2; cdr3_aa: ASRRRRLAGGPETQY
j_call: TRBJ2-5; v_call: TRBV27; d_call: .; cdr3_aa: ASSLLGGLGETQY
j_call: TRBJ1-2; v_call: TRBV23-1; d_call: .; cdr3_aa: ASSQRLNYGYT
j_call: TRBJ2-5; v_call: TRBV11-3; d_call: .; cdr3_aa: ASSRDGQETQY
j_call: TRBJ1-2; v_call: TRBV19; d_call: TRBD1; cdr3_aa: ASSIPGQGLDYGYT
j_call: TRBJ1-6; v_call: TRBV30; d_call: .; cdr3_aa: ALTRQYNSPLH
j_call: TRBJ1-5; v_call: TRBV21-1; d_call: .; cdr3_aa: ASLLVPRDTASNQPQH
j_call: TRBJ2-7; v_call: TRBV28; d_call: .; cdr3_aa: ASSSGLRQY
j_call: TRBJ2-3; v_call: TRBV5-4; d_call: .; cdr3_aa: ASSSPKTSSYRDTQY
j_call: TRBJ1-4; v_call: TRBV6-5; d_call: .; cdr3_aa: ASSWQRGATNEKLF
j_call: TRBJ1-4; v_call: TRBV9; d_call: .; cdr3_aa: ASSVVDAGPFELTTNEKLF
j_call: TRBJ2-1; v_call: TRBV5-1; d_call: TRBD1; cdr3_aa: ASSTATGNPYNEQF
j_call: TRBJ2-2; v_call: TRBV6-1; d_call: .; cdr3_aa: ASSELSGSPGELF
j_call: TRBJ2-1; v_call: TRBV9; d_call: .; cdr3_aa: ASSVDLVSEQF
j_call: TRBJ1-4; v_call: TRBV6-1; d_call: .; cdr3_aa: ASSETMSGEKLF
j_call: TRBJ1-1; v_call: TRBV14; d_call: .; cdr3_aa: ASSQDWPPQAF
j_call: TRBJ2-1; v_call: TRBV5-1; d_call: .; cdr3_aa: ASSLGRGGLNEQF
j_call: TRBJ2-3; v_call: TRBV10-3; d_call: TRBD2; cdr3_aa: AISNPGTSDTDTQY
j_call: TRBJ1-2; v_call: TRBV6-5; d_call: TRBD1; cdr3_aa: ASSFDRVPGYT
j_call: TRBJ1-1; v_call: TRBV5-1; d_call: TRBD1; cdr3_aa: ASSPQGASPEAF
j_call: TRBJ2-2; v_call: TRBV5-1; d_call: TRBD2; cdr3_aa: ASSLVRGIGELF